What follows describes a single T cell receptor beta chain. The antigen is undetermined. These data come from a study of blood T cells in healthy people across ages. The second PCR ran 7 to 11 cycles with a sample-barcoded 5' primer and J-beta primers. Researchers report that a template-switch adaptor with 12 random nucleotides tagged each cDNA molecule. TCRdb analysed the 5' RACE reads with MiXCR anew, one entry per CDR3 protein. The sample lists hundreds of thousands of distinct CDR3 sequences; roughly three fifths were seen once. The study, taken as a whole, reports: Unsorted PBMCs ruled out conclusive naive versus antigen-experienced comparison.

V lost 6 bases and J lost 0, with 12 bases in between. The CDR3 has 16 residues. Material: blood. This chain links TRBV12-3 or TRBV12-4 with TRBJ2-6; the D is unclear. The clonotype comes from a man aged 40-50 years in good health. The CDR3 sequence is CASSHSISSGANVLTF. CDR3 bases: TGTGCCAGCAGCCACAGCATAAGCTCTGGGGCCAACGTCCTGACTTTC.